This T cell receptor (beta chain) was sequenced in a study of shared clonotypes between healthy human individuals. Overall study: Participating donors consisted of a couple of women and a few men aged 18 to 49.

Generated by immunoSEQ multiplex PCR, the TCRdb table keeps only in-frame clones and is missing some. This table holds 1,500,000 or so clones, 98% to 99% found once. The germline gives CDR1 LNHNV, CDR2 YYDKDF (reference sequence). This CDR3 contains 18 residues. The V and J ends lost 0 bases and 1 base, in that order; junction bases with no gene match: 11. The source material was naive CD4+ T cells sorted from blood. Subset indicated: CD45RA+ positively selected. This receptor was taken from a man in his thirties or forties in good health. The chain carries TRBV15 and TRBJ2-7; 8 positions agree with TRBD2. This chain's CDR3 is CATSREGGPVAGSYEQYF. The CDR3 nucleotides are TGTGCCACCAGCAGAGAGGGGGGCCCGGTAGCGGGATCCTACGAGCAGTACTTC.